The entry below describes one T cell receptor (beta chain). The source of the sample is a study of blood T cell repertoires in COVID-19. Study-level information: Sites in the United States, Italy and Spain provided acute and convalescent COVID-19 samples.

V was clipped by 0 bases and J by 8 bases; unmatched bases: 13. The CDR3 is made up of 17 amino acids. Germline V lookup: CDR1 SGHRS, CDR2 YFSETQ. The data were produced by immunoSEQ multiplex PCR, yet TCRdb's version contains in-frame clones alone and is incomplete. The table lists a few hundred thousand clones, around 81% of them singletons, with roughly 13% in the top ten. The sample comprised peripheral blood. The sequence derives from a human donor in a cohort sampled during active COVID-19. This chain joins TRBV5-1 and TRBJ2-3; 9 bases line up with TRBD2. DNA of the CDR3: TGCGCCAGCAGCTTGGAGGGGCTAGCGGGGCCGCGCGGTACGCAGTATTTT. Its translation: CASSLEGLAGPRGTQYF.